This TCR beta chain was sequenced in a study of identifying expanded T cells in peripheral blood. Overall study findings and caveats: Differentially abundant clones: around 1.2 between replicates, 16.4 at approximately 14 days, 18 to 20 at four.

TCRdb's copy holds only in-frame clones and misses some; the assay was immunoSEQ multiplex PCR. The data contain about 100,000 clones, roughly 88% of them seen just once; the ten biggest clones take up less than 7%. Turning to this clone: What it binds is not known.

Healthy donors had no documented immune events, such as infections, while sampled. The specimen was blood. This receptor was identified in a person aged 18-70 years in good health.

In nucleotides, the CDR3 is TGCAGCGTTGTCCCAAGCGGGACACAGTTTAACCAAGAGACCCAGTACTTC. Protein product: CSVVPSGTQFNQETQYF. J is TRBJ2-5 and V is TRBV29-1, with D tentatively TRBD2 (7 bases). The germline CDR1 and CDR2 sequences are SQVTM and ANQGSEA. There are 17 residues in the CDR3. V shed 4 bases and J shed 0 bases, with 21 bases lying between them.